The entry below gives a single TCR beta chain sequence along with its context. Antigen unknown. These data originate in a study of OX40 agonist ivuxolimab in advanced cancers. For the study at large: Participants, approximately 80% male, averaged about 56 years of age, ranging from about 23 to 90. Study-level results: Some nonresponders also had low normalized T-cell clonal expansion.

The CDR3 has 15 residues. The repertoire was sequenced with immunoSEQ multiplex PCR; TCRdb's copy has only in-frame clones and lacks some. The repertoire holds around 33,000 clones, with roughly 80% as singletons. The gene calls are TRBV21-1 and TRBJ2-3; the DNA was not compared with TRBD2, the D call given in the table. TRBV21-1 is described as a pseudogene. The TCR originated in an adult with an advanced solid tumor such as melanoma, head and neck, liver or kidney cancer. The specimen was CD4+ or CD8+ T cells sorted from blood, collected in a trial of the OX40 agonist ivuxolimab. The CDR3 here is CASSTPSGSTDTQYF. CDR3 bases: TGTGCCAGCAGCACCCCTAGCGGTTCCACAGATACGCAGTATTTT.